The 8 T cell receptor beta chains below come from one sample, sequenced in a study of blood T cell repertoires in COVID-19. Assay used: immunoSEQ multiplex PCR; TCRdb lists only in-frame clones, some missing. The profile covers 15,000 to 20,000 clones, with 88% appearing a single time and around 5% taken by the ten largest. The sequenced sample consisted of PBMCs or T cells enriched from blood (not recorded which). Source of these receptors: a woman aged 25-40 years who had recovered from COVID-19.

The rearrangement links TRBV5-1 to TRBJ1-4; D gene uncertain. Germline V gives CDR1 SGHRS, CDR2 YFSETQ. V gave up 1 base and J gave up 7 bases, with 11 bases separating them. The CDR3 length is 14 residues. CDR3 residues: CASSLLGGSEKLFF. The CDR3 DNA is TGCGCCAGCAGCTTGCTGGGAGGTAGTGAAAAACTGTTTTTT.

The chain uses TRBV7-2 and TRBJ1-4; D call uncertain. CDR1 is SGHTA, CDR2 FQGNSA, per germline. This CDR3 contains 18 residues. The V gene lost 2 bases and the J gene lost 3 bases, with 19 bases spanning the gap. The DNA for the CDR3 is TGTGCCAGCAGCTTAAACCTCCGGGAAGGAGGCTCTAATGAAAAACTGTTTTTT. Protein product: CASSLNLREGGSNEKLFF.

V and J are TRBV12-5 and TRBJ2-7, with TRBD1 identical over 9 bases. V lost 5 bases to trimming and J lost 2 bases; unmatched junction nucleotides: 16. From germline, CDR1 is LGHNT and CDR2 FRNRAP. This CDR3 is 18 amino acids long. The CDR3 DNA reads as TGTGCTAGTGGTAGACCGGGACAGGGAAGATATAGGCCCTACGAGCAGTACTTC. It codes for CASGRPGQGRYRPYEQYF.

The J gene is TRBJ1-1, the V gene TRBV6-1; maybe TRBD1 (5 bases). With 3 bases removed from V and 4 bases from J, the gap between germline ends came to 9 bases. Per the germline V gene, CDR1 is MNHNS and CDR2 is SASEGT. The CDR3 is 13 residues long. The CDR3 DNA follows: TGTGCCAGCAGTGATGCAGGGCGCACTGAAGCTTTCTTT. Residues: CASSDAGRTEAFF.

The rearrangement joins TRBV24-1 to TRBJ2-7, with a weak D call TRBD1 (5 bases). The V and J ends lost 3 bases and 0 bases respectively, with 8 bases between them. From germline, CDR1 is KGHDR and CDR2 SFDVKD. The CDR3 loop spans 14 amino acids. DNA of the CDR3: TGTGCCACCAGTGATCCAGGGTCCTCCTACGAGCAGTACTTC. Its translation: CATSDPGSSYEQYF.

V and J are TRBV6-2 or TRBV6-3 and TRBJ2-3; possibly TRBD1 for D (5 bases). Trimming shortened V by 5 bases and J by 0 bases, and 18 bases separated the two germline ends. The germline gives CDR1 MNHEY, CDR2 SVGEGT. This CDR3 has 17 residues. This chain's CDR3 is CASSMGRDATSTDTQYF. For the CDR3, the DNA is TGTGCCAGCAGTATGGGGCGAGACGCCACTAGCACAGATACGCAGTATTTT.

The CDR3 DNA sequence: TGTGCCAGCAGCGAGTGGAGTTATTACGAGCAGTACTTC. This encodes CASSEWSYYEQYF. The rearrangement uses TRBV13 and TRBJ2-7; unclear D gene. Trimming took 5 bases from V and 4 from J, leaving 12 bases between them. Germline V gene sequence: CDR1 PRHDT, CDR2 FYEKMQ (reference sequence). This CDR3 has 13 residues.

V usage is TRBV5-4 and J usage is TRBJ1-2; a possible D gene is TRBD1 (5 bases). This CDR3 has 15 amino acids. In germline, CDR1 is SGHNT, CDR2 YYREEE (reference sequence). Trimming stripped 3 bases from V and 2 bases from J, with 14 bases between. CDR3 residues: CASSSPRGDNYGYTF. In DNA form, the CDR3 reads TGTGCCAGCAGCTCCCCTCGGGGGGACAACTATGGCTACACCTTC. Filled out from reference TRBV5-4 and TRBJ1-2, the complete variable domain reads ETGVTQSPTHLIKTRGQQVTLRCSSQSGHNTVSWYQQALGQGPQFIFQYYREEENGRGNFPPRFSGLQFPNYSSELNVNALELDDSALYLCASSSPRGDNYGYTFGSGTRLTVV.